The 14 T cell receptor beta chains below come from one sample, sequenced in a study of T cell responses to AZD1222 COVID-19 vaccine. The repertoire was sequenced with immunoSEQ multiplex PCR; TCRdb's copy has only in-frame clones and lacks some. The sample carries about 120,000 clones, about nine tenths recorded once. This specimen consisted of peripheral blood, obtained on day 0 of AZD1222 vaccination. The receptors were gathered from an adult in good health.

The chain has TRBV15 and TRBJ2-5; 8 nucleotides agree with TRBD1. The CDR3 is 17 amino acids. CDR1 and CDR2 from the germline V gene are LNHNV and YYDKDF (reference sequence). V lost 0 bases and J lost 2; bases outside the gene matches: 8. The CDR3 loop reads CATSRDLVRTGQETQYF. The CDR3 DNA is TGTGCCACCAGCAGAGATCTTGTTAGGACAGGGCAAGAGACCCAGTACTTC.

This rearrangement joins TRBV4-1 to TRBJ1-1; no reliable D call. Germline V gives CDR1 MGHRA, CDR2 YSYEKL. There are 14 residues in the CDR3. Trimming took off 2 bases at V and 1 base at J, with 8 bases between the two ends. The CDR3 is CASSQSEGNTEAFF. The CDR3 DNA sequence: TGCGCCAGCAGCCAAAGCGAAGGGAACACTGAAGCTTTCTTT.

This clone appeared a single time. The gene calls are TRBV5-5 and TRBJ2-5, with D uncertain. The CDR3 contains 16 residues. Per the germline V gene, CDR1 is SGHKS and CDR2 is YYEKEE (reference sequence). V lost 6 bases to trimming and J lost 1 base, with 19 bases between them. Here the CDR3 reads CASNPNPWHPQETQYF. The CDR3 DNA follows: TGTGCCAGCAACCCAAACCCCTGGCACCCCCAAGAGACCCAGTACTTC.

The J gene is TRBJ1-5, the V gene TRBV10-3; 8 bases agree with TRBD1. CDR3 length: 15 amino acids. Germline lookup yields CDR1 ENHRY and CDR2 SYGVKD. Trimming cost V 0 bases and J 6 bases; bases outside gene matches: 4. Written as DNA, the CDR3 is TGTGCCATCAGTGAGTCGGGGCAGGGGGCTCAGCCCCAGCATTTT. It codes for CAISESGQGAQPQHF.

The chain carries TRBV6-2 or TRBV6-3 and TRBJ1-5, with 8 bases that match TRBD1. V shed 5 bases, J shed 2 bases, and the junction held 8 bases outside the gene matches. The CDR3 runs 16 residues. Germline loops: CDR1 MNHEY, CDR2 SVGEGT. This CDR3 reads CASSLGTGLGNQPQHF. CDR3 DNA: TGTGCCAGCAGTCTTGGGACAGGACTAGGCAATCAGCCCCAGCATTTT.

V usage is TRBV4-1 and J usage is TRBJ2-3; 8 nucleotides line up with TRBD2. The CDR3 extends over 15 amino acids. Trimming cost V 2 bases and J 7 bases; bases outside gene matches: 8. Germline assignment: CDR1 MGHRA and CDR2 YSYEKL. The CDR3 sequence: CASSQFWRGDHTQYF. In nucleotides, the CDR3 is TGCGCCAGCAGCCAATTTTGGCGGGGGGATCATACGCAGTATTTT.

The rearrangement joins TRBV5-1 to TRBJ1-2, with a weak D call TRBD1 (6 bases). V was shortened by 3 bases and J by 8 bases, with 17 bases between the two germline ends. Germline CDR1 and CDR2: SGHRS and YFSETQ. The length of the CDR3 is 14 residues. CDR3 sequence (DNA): TGCGCCAGCAGCTCACAGGGTAGCCTAAGGGGCTACACCTTC. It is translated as CASSSQGSLRGYTF.

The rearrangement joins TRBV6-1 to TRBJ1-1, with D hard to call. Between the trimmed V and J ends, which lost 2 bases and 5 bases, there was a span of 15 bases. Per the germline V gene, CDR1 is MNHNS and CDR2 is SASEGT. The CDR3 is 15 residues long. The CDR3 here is CASSEQPFGRTEAFF. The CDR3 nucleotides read TGTGCCAGCAGTGAACAACCCTTTGGGAGGACTGAAGCTTTCTTT.

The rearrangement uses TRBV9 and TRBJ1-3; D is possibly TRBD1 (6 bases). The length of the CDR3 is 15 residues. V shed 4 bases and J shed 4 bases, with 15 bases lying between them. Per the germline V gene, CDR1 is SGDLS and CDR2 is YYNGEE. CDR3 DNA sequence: TGTGCCAGCAGCCAAGGCGGGGGCTCCGGAAACACCATATATTTT. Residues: CASSQGGGSGNTIYF.

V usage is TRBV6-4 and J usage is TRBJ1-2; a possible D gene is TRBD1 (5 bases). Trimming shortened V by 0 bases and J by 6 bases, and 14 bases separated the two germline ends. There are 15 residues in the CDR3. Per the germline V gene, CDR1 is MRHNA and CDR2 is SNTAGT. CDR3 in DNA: TGTGCCAGCAGTGACTCAGGGACGGCCCGGAATGGCTACACCTTC. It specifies CASSDSGTARNGYTF.

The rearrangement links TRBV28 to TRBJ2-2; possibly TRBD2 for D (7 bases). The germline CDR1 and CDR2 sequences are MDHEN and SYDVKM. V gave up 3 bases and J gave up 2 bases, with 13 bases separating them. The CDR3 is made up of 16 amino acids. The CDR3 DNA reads TGTGCCAGCAGTTTGGTTGCGGGGGCTAACACCGGGGAGCTGTTTTTT. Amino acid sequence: CASSLVAGANTGELFF.

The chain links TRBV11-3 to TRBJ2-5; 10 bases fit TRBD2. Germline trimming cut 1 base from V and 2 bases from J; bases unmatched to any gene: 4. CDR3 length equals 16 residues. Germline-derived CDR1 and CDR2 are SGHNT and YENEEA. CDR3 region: CASSLVLAGDQETQYF. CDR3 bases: TGTGCCAGCAGCTTAGTGCTAGCGGGGGATCAAGAGACCCAGTACTTC.

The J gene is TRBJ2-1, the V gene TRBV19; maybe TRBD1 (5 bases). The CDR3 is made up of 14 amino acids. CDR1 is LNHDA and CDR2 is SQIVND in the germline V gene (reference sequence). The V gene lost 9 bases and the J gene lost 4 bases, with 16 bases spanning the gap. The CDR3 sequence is CASGVGAEYNEQFF. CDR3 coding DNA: TGTGCCAGCGGAGTTGGGGCGGAGTACAATGAGCAGTTCTTC.

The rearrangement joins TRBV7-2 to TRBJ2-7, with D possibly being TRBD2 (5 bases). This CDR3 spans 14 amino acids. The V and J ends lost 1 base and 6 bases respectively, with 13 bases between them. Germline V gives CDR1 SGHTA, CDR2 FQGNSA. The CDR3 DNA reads TGTGCCAGCAGCTTAGTGAGGGTAGATGCCGAGCAGTACTTC. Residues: CASSLVRVDAEQYF.